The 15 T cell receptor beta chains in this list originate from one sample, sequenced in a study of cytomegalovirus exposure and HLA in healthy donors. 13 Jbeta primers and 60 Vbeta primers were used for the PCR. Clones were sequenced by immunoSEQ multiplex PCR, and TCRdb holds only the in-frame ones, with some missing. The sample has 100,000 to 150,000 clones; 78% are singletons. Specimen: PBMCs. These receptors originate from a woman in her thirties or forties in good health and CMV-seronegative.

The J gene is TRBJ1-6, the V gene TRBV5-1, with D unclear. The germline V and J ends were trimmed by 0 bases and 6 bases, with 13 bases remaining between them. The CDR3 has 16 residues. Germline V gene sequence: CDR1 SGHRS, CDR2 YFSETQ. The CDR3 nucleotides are TGCGCCAGCAGCTTGGGCCTCGGTGCCCCTAATTCACCCCTCCACTTT. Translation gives CASSLGLGAPNSPLHF. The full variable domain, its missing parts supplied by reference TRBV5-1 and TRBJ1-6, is KAGVTQTPRYLIKTRGQQVTLSCSPISGHRSVSWYQQTPGQGLQFLFEYFSETQRNKGNFPGRFSGRQFSNSRSEMNVSTLELGDSALYLCASSLGLGAPNSPLHFGNGTRLTVT.

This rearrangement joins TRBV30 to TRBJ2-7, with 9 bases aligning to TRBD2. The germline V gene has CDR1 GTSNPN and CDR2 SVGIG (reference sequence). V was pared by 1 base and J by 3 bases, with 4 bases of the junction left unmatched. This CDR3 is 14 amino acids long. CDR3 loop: CAWSASGIIYEQYF. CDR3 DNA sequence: TGTGCCTGGAGTGCTAGCGGGATAATCTACGAGCAGTACTTC.

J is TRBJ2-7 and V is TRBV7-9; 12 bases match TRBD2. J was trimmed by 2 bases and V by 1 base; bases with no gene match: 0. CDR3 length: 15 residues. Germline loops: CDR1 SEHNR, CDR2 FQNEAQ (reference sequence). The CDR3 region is CASSLGTSGTYEQYF. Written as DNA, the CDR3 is TGTGCCAGCAGCTTAGGGACTAGCGGGACCTACGAGCAGTACTTC.

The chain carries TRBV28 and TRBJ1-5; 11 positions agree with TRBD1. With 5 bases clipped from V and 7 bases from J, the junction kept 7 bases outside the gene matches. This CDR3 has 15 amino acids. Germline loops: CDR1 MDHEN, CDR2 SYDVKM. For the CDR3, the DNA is TGTGCCAGCAGTCATGGACAGGGGGCAGGACAGCCCCAGCATTTT. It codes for CASSHGQGAGQPQHF.

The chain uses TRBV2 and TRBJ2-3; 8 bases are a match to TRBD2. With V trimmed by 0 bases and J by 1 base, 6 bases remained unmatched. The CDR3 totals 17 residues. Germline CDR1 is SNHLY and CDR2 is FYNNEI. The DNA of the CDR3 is TGTGCCAGCAGTGAAGCCGGAGTGACTAGCGGCACAGATACGCAGTATTTT. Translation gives CASSEAGVTSGTDTQYF.

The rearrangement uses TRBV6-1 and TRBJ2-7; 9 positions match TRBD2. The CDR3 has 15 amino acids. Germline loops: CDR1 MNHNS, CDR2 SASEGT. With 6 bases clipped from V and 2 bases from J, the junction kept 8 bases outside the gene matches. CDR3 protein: CASRGTSSPPYEQYF. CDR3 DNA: TGTGCCAGCAGGGGGACTAGCAGTCCCCCCTACGAGCAGTACTTC.

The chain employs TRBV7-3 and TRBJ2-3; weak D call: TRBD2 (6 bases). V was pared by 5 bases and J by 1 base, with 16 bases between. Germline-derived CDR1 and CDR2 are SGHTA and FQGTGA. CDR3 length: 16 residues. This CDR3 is CASSPGGVGGTDTQYF. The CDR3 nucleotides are TGTGCCAGCAGCCCAGGAGGGGTGGGGGGCACAGATACGCAGTATTTT.

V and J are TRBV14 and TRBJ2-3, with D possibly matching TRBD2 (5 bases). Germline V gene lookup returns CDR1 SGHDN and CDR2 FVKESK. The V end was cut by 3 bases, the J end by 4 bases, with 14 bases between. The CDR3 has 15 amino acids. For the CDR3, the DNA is TGTGCCAGCAGCCAGCTAGAGGGTATCTCAGATACGCAGTATTTT. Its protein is CASSQLEGISDTQYF.

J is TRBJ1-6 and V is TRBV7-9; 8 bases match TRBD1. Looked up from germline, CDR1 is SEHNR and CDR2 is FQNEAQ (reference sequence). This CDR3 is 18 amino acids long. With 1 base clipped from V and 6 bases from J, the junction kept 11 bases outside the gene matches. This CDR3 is CASSLGMGQAVLNSPLHF. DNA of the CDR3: TGTGCCAGCAGCTTAGGGATGGGACAGGCCGTCCTTAATTCACCCCTCCACTTT.

The CDR3 coding sequence is TGTGCCAGCAGTTCGCTAGCGGGAGGGGGAACAGATACGCAGTATTTT. Residues: CASSSLAGGGTDTQYF. The V call is TRBV27, the J call TRBJ2-3; 12 bases align to TRBD2. Trimming at V came to 4 bases and at J to 3 bases, leaving 5 bases not matched to a gene. Germline CDR1 MNHEY, CDR2 SMNVEV (reference sequence). The CDR3 is 16 residues long.

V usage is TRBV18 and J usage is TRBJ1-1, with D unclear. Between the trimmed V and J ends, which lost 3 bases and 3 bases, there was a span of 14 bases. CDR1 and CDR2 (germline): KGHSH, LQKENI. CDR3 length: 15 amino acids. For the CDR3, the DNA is TGTGCCAGCTCACCGAGGGCCCGCGGGGACACTGAAGCTTTCTTT. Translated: CASSPRARGDTEAFF.

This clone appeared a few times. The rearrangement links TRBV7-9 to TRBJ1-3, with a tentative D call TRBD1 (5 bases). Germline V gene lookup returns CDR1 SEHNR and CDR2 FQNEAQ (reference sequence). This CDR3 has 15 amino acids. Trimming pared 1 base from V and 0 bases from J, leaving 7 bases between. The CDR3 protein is CASSLGQSSGNTIYF. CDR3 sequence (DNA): TGTGCCAGCAGCTTAGGACAGTCCTCTGGAAACACCATATATTTT.

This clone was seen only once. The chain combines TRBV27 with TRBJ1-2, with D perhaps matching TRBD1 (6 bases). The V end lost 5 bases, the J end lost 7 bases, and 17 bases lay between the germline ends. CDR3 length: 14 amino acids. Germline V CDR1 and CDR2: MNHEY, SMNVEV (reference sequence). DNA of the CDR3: TGTGCCAGCAGTCAGGGGACCGGGGAGAGTGGCTACACCTTC. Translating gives CASSQGTGESGYTF.

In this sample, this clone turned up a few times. CDR3 loop: CASSYSSRNEQFF. The CDR3 DNA reads as TGTGCCAGCAGTTACTCATCGAGGAATGAGCAGTTCTTC. The chain is built from TRBV6-5 and TRBJ2-1; D gene uncertain. V was cut by 0 bases and J by 7 bases, with 7 bases left in between. Germline CDR1 and CDR2: MNHEY and SVGAGI. This CDR3 spans 13 amino acids.

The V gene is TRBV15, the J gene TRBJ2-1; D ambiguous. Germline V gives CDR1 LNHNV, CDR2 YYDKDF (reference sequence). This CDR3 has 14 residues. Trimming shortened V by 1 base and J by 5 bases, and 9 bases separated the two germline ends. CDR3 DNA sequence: TGTGCCACCAGCAGAGGGGCCCTGGACAATGAGCAGTTCTTC. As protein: CATSRGALDNEQFF.